This T cell receptor beta chain derives from a study of cytomegalovirus exposure and HLA in healthy donors (dated by TCRdb to about 2017). Regarding the study in general: An earlier analysis of approximately 640 of the donors reported 250 to 300 Gb of sequence data and 117 million unique TCR beta sequences from about 200 million T cells. About 280 gigabases of sequencing data and 70 million to 95 million unique TCR sequences made up an early release that covered 500 to 700 HLA-typed donors. Of the 398 genotyped donors, about 80% fell in the genetic ancestry cluster associated with self-reported Caucasian donors. The aim of the study was to test whether cataloging public T cell receptors could identify signatures of past pathogen exposure. The study used immunosequencing to profile the T cell repertoires of 600 to 850 subjects and linked those repertoires to cytomegalovirus serostatus. Besides the first cohort of approximately 710 subjects, a separate validation cohort made up of roughly 130 different subjects was used. The study combined high-throughput TCR immunosequencing, statistical association of individual TCRs with disease status, and machine learning to predict cytomegalovirus infection status. In a later analysis, previously published TCR beta repertoires from several hundred donors were re-analyzed and high-resolution HLA genotyping was added so that TCR occurrence patterns could be studied. Rather than drawing on any new phenotypic data, the later analysis identified candidate immune exposures from TCR beta sequences and the way those sequences occurred across donors. To decide whether each TCR beta V gene segment behaved as functional or pseudogenic, an earlier analysis of some 600 of the donors relied on high-throughput TCR beta sequencing. Donor age, sex, ethnicity and CMV serostatus were compiled together with the repertoire data. A later genetic analysis used genome-wide SNP genotypes for about 60% of the roughly 700 donors, treating that subset as a discovery cohort. All discovery cohort repertoires had been generated on a single sequencing platform. Both class I and class II loci were covered by HLA typing, at four-digit resolution. The number of donors typed differed by locus, with roughly 620-640 for A, B, C, DRB1 and DQB1, around 560 for DQA1, under 610 for DPA1, and some 440 for DPB1. About 5 DR-DQ haplotypes were handled as single units for association and clustering, since linkage in the cohort was strong. Across about 380 genotyped donors of the cohort, an average of about 220,000 unique TCR beta nucleotide sequences per donor were sequenced, and roughly 20% of those sequences were non-productive.

The cohort consisted of hundreds of healthy bone marrow donors. Cohort members were all nominally healthy when sampled, although unrecorded immune exposures were likely present. The donor tested CMV seronegative, placing the donor among the 350 or so seronegative members of the cohort. Each donor provided a peripheral blood sample, and peripheral blood mononuclear cells were used for TCR beta sequencing. Genomic DNA extraction from the blood cell samples was performed with the Qiagen DNeasy Blood Extraction Kit. A note on this clone: Its antigen has not been determined. Within one base of it there is no much larger clone, and no base qualities were kept.

Overall study outcomes, separate from this receptor: A later analysis reported that several top co-occurrence clusters appeared linked to parvovirus B19, influenza, CMV and Epstein-Barr virus. A cluster of highly shared sequence variants was judged likely to represent a technical artifact of the sequencing pipeline. According to a later analysis, TCR association rates differed among HLA loci, with DRB1 alleles showing the most associated TCRs and HLA-C alleles showing the fewest. Most TCR sequences were observed very rarely across donors, whereas some public TCRs were present in many individuals. For the cohort, immune exposure information was limited to CMV serostatus. Specific HLA alleles were associated with 15,000 to 20,000 TCR beta sequences at a false discovery rate of 0.05 in a later analysis. Correlated functional status among segregating V segments might be attributable to linkage disequilibrium, but an unknown experimental factor could not be ruled out. In this cohort, only TCR beta chains were sequenced, and detectable features were limited by the absence of alpha or paired-chain data. A few of the identified cytomegalovirus-associated TCR beta chains were confirmed in vitro to be specific for cytomegalovirus antigens. In the study, about 150 TCR beta chains were listed as associated with cytomegalovirus. A later analysis found that HLA-associated TCR beta chains were more clonally expanded and had lower generation probabilities than equally common non-associated chains. Because HLA typing was missing for some donors at each locus, association tests included only the typed subset. Strong co-occurrence of HLA alleles, especially DR and DQ, made assigning TCR associations to individual alleles difficult. Compared with the approximately 670-donor mean, donors in an Asian-associated ancestry cluster had fewer N-insertions in productive TCRs, according to a later genetic analysis. Because counts were too low, seventeen rarely observed V segments, including chromosome 9 orphons, were excluded from the earlier analysis of about 500 of the donors. Because the 87-base-pair reads could not distinguish some IMGT-functional V segments, including TRBV6-2 and TRBV6-3, those segments were excluded. A further reported finding was that TCR beta sequences accurately predicted the HLA-A and HLA-B alleles for most subjects in the first cohort. The presence/absence analyses assumed that sequencing depth was roughly uniform across donors, and that assumption may not be true. In a later analysis, most CMV-associated TCR beta chains were found to appear HLA-restricted, with HLA associations seemingly driven largely by CMV exposure. The authors suggested that the approach could potentially be extended to other disease states and immunological phenotypes. In a later genetic analysis, a missense DCLRE1C variant was associated with V-gene and J-gene trimming of TCR beta chains, and the association was replicated in an independent cohort. The classifier was reported to diagnose cytomegalovirus status with high specificity and sensitivity in both the original and validation cohorts. In an earlier analysis of over 550 of the donors, most TCR beta V segments were observed in productive rearrangements about 90% or about 30% of the time, broadly matching IMGT annotations.

Library method: the immunoSEQ multiplex PCR assay. A mixture of 60 forward primers for TCR Vbeta segments and 13 reverse primers for TCR Jbeta segments was used in the multiplex PCR. A multiplex PCR assay on genomic DNA amplified the CDR3 region of rearranged TCR beta genes. The amplified TCR beta libraries were sequenced on the Illumina HiSeq System as 87-base-pair reads. As for the original processing: A later analysis counted about 82 million unique TCR beta chains across the 550 to 750 repertoires, and around 12 million of these chains were shared by at least two donors. Raw reads were error-corrected and collapsed into unique sequences with a nearest-neighbor algorithm that merged closely related sequences to remove PCR and sequencing errors. To assign V, D and J gene segments, CDR3 sequences were aligned to IMGT reference sequences. Each retained sequence needed at least a six-nucleotide match to both a V gene segment and a J gene segment. A rearrangement counted as productive if the CDR3 had no stop codons and remained in frame with V and J, and every other rearrangement counted as non-productive. CDR3 was defined according to IMGT convention as the region running from the second conserved V-encoded cysteine to the conserved J-encoded phenylalanine. The earlier analysis of about 610 of the donors excluded sequences that lacked an unambiguous match to a single V gene segment. In an earlier analysis of 587 of the donors, a V segment was called functional when productive rearrangements were above 56.7%, and segregating when the standard deviation between donors exceeded 5%. A statistical classification framework was developed to diagnose cytomegalovirus status using the catalog of TCR beta chain sequences. V and J gene assignment, in a later analysis, came from comparing TCR nucleotide sequences with IMGT/GENE-DB human TR gene sequences. Using the TCRdist pipeline, a later analysis assigned CDR3 sequences along with most-parsimonious VDJ recombination scenarios. A later analysis defined each TCR beta chain by its CDR3 amino acid sequence plus V-gene family, and excluded reads lacking a unique V-gene family. As a way to deal with suspected cross-contamination and a sequencing artifact, a later analysis dropped over 550 nucleotide sequences that were highly shared and had low generation probability. For each public chain, a later analysis derived a clonal expansion index from normalized ranks of inferred template counts within each repertoire. In a later analysis, generation probabilities were computed using a VDJ recombination model fitted to out-of-frame rearrangements, and the results were checked against IGoR. A later analysis scored TCR-TCR, TCR-HLA and TCR-CMV co-occurrence with hypergeometric tests, applying a repertoire-size bias correction to TCR pairs. A later analysis estimated false discovery rates by permuting HLA or CMV assignments 20 times. In a later analysis, co-occurring TCRs were grouped with DBSCAN, and TCRdist sequence similarity was added when clustering was performed within HLA-allele-positive subsets. Repertoires with fewer than 30,000 or more than 120,000 public chains, plus five repertoires with anomalous nucleotide sharing, were excluded from co-occurrence clustering. This is the immuneACCESS table as TCRdb keeps it, with only in-frame sequences that have V and J called. A part of the clones is gone; compared with another copy, unresolved V genes explain less than half, and the rest is unexplained. That table furnishes V, J and clone size, whereas the DNA furnished D and trimming. Recorded for this sample are roughly 250,000 clones; roughly 80% of them occurred a single time. The ten largest account for about 0.3% of the sample.

The CDR3 holds 17 amino acids from the cysteine to the phenylalanine. Left in the record is the CDR3 DNA by itself, 51 bases read in frame from the first base. In the germline V gene, CDR1 corresponds to SGHTA and CDR2 to FQGNSA. The chain is made from TRBV7-2 and TRBJ2-5, and TRBD1 aligns with 8 junction nucleotides. The assigned J gene may be wrong: the sequence end matches TRBJ2-7 better. Sample: PBMCs. The sequence was obtained from a girl aged 2 to 10 in good health and CMV-seronegative. At the DNA level, the sequence is TGTGCCAGCAGCTTAGCGGGGGACAGGCTGAGCTCCTACGAGCAGTACTTC. Its translation is CASSLAGDRLSSYEQYF.